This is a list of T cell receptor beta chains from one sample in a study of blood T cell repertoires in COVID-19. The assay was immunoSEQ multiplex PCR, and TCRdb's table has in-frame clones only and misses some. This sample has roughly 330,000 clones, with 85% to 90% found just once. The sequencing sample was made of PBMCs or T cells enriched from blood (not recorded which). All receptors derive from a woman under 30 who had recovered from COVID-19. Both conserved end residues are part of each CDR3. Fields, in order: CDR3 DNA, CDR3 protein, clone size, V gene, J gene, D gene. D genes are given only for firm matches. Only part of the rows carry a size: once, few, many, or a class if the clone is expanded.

cdr3_nt: TGTGCCAGTAGAACATATAGCAATCAGCCCCAGCATTTT
cdr3_aa: CASRTYSNQPQHF
clone_size: NA
v_call: TRBV19
j_call: TRBJ1-5
d_call: NA

cdr3_nt: TGTGCCAGCACCCTCGACAGGGGAAGCTACGAGCAGTACTTC
cdr3_aa: CASTLDRGSYEQYF
clone_size: NA
v_call: TRBV11-2
j_call: TRBJ2-7
d_call: TRBD1

cdr3_nt: TGTGCCAGCAGCCAGGACAGACCCGGCAATCAGCCCCAGCATTTT
cdr3_aa: CASSQDRPGNQPQHF
clone_size: NA
v_call: TRBV5-5
j_call: TRBJ1-5
d_call: NA

cdr3_nt: TGTGCCAGAAGCTCGAAGTACAGGGGAAACTATCAGCCCCAGCATTTT
cdr3_aa: CARSSKYRGNYQPQHF
clone_size: NA
v_call: TRBV5-3
j_call: TRBJ1-5
d_call: TRBD1

cdr3_nt: TGTGCCAGCAGCCCCCTGGGGACTTCCTATGGCTACACCTTC
cdr3_aa: CASSPLGTSYGYTF
clone_size: few
v_call: TRBV7-9
j_call: TRBJ1-2
d_call: NA

cdr3_nt: TGTGCCAGTAGTATAGGGGTTTTCAGCGACTATGGCTACACCTTC
cdr3_aa: CASSIGVFSDYGYTF
clone_size: few
v_call: TRBV19
j_call: TRBJ1-2
d_call: NA

cdr3_nt: TGTGCCAGCAGCCCTCAAAGGAGCACTGAAGCTTTCTTT
cdr3_aa: CASSPQRSTEAFF
clone_size: NA
v_call: TRBV11-1
j_call: TRBJ1-1
d_call: NA

cdr3_nt: TGTGCCAGCAGCTCCCCACAGGGGGTGCGGGGGAACACCGGGGAGCTGTTTTTT
cdr3_aa: CASSSPQGVRGNTGELFF
clone_size: NA
v_call: TRBV11-3
j_call: TRBJ2-2
d_call: TRBD1

cdr3_nt: TGTGCCAGCAGCTCCCTCGCAACTAATGAAAAACTGTTTTTT
cdr3_aa: CASSSLATNEKLFF
clone_size: NA
v_call: TRBV6-5
j_call: TRBJ1-4
d_call: NA

cdr3_nt: TGTGCCAGCAGTTACTCGAACGACAGGGGCTACGAGCAGTACTTC
cdr3_aa: CASSYSNDRGYEQYF
clone_size: NA
v_call: TRBV6-5
j_call: TRBJ2-7
d_call: TRBD1

cdr3_nt: TGTGCCAGCAGCTTGGCTCTTAAACAGGGGTCGGACGAGCAGTACTTC
cdr3_aa: CASSLALKQGSDEQYF
clone_size: NA
v_call: TRBV5-4
j_call: TRBJ2-7
d_call: TRBD1

cdr3_nt: TGCGCCAGCAAAGAGGGGAACACTGAAGCTTTCTTT
cdr3_aa: CASKEGNTEAFF
clone_size: NA
v_call: TRBV5-1
j_call: TRBJ1-1
d_call: NA

cdr3_nt: TGTGCCAGTTCTAGCGGGAGTGATTCCTACAATGAGCAGTTCTTC
cdr3_aa: CASSSGSDSYNEQFF
clone_size: NA
v_call: TRBV9
j_call: TRBJ2-1
d_call: TRBD2

cdr3_nt: TGTGCCAGCAGTTTATACCCGAGGGCTTTCTTT
cdr3_aa: CASSLYPRAFF
clone_size: once
v_call: TRBV28
j_call: TRBJ1-1
d_call: NA

cdr3_nt: TGTGCCTCCGAAGGGGACAGCCCAATCCGATCTATCTATGGCTACACCTTC
cdr3_aa: CASEGDSPIRSIYGYTF
clone_size: NA
v_call: TRBV30
j_call: TRBJ1-2
d_call: TRBD1

cdr3_nt: TGTGCCACCAGTGAGAGATCAGATACGCAGTATTTT
cdr3_aa: CATSERSDTQYF
clone_size: once
v_call: TRBV24-1
j_call: TRBJ2-3
d_call: NA

cdr3_nt: TGCAGTGCCTTCAACACTGAAGCTTTCTTT
cdr3_aa: CSAFNTEAFF
clone_size: NA
v_call: TRBV20-1
j_call: TRBJ1-1
d_call: NA

cdr3_nt: TGCGCCAGCAGCTTGTCCGGGACTAGCACAGATACGCAGTATTTT
cdr3_aa: CASSLSGTSTDTQYF
clone_size: NA
v_call: TRBV5-1
j_call: TRBJ2-3
d_call: NA

cdr3_nt: TGTGCCAGTAGTCGACAGGGTTCGACTGGCTACACCTTC
cdr3_aa: CASSRQGSTGYTF
clone_size: few
v_call: TRBV19
j_call: TRBJ1-2
d_call: TRBD1

cdr3_nt: TGTGCCACCAGTGGACAGTCCTACGAGCAGTACTTC
cdr3_aa: CATSGQSYEQYF
clone_size: NA
v_call: TRBV24-1
j_call: TRBJ2-7
d_call: NA

cdr3_nt: TGTGCCAGCAGCCCTCGCCGGGGGGGGTTCGAGCAGTACTTC
cdr3_aa: CASSPRRGGFEQYF
clone_size: NA
v_call: TRBV21-1
j_call: TRBJ2-7
d_call: NA

cdr3_nt: TGTGCCTGGAGCCGCTATCCTAACTATGGCTACACCTTC
cdr3_aa: CAWSRYPNYGYTF
clone_size: NA
v_call: TRBV30
j_call: TRBJ1-2
d_call: NA

cdr3_nt: TGTGCCAGCAGCCCCCGTTCCGGGATCATGGGCTCTGGGGCCAACGTCCTGACTTTC
cdr3_aa: CASSPRSGIMGSGANVLTF
clone_size: NA
v_call: TRBV9
j_call: TRBJ2-6
d_call: NA

cdr3_nt: TGTGCCAGCAGCTCAAAATACGGACTAGCGGGAGAAGGGACCGGGGAGCTGTTTTTT
cdr3_aa: CASSSKYGLAGEGTGELFF
clone_size: NA
v_call: TRBV5-4
j_call: TRBJ2-2
d_call: TRBD2

cdr3_nt: TGTGCCAGCAGTCGACAGGGGATCCAGCCCCAGCATTTT
cdr3_aa: CASSRQGIQPQHF
clone_size: NA
v_call: TRBV6-2/TRBV6-3
j_call: TRBJ1-5
d_call: TRBD1

cdr3_nt: TGTGCCAGCAGCTTAGTGCAGGCATTACCGAACACTGAAGCTTTCTTT
cdr3_aa: CASSLVQALPNTEAFF
clone_size: NA
v_call: TRBV7-9
j_call: TRBJ1-1
d_call: NA

cdr3_nt: TGTGCCAGCAGTCAGGGGTTTCAACACGAGCAGTACTTC
cdr3_aa: CASSQGFQHEQYF
clone_size: NA
v_call: TRBV28
j_call: TRBJ2-7
d_call: NA

cdr3_nt: TGTGCCAGCAGTTTGAGACTCCTAAGCACAGATACGCAGTATTTT
cdr3_aa: CASSLRLLSTDTQYF
clone_size: NA
v_call: TRBV27
j_call: TRBJ2-3
d_call: NA

cdr3_nt: TGTGCCACCAGTGATTTCTCGACCGGGACAGGTGCCAACACCGGGGAGCTGTTTTTT
cdr3_aa: CATSDFSTGTGANTGELFF
clone_size: NA
v_call: TRBV24-1
j_call: TRBJ2-2
d_call: TRBD1

cdr3_nt: TGTGCCAGTAGGAATCCAGGGGTTCAATCATACAATGAGCAGTTCTTC
cdr3_aa: CASRNPGVQSYNEQFF
clone_size: NA
v_call: TRBV19
j_call: TRBJ2-1
d_call: NA

cdr3_nt: TGTGCCAGCAGTTCCCCGGGACTAGCGGTCGATGAGCAGTTCTTC
cdr3_aa: CASSSPGLAVDEQFF
clone_size: NA
v_call: TRBV5-4
j_call: TRBJ2-1
d_call: TRBD2

cdr3_nt: TGTGCCAGCAGACGGGGGGACACTGAAGCTTTCTTT
cdr3_aa: CASRRGDTEAFF
clone_size: few
v_call: TRBV27
j_call: TRBJ1-1
d_call: NA

cdr3_nt: TGTGCCAGCAGTCACGGGACTAGCGGAGAGGTCTACGAGCAGTACTTC
cdr3_aa: CASSHGTSGEVYEQYF
clone_size: NA
v_call: TRBV27
j_call: TRBJ2-7
d_call: TRBD2

cdr3_nt: TGTGCCAGCAGCTCCGACAGGGCTGGGGCCAACGTCCTGACTTTC
cdr3_aa: CASSSDRAGANVLTF
clone_size: NA
v_call: TRBV7-9
j_call: TRBJ2-6
d_call: TRBD1

cdr3_nt: TGTGCCAGCAGTGGGGCGGGGGGTAATTCACCCCTCCACTTT
cdr3_aa: CASSGAGGNSPLHF
clone_size: NA
v_call: TRBV2
j_call: TRBJ1-6
d_call: NA

cdr3_nt: TGTGCCAGCAGAACATATGAAGCTTTCTTT
cdr3_aa: CASRTYEAFF
clone_size: NA
v_call: TRBV6-5
j_call: TRBJ1-1
d_call: NA

cdr3_nt: TGCGCCAGCAGTTATGAGACAGGGTCCCACGAGCAGTACTTC
cdr3_aa: CASSYETGSHEQYF
clone_size: NA
v_call: TRBV5-1
j_call: TRBJ2-7
d_call: TRBD1

cdr3_nt: TGTGCCAGCAGGAGCTCCTATAATTCACCCCTCCACTTT
cdr3_aa: CASRSSYNSPLHF
clone_size: few
v_call: TRBV25-1
j_call: TRBJ1-6
d_call: NA

cdr3_nt: TGTGCCTGGAAAGTCTCGGGAGGGGAGACCCAGTACTTC
cdr3_aa: CAWKVSGGETQYF
clone_size: NA
v_call: TRBV30
j_call: TRBJ2-5
d_call: TRBD2

cdr3_nt: TGTGCCAGCAGCGCCTCAGGGAAGGGGGAGACCCAGTACTTC
cdr3_aa: CASSASGKGETQYF
clone_size: NA
v_call: TRBV9
j_call: TRBJ2-5
d_call: NA

cdr3_nt: TGTGCCAGCAGCAGCGACAGGAACACTGAAGCTTTCTTT
cdr3_aa: CASSSDRNTEAFF
clone_size: few
v_call: TRBV7-8
j_call: TRBJ1-1
d_call: NA

cdr3_nt: TGTGCCAGCAGGGCATTTGGAGGCCGCCGTGGCTACACCTTC
cdr3_aa: CASRAFGGRRGYTF
clone_size: NA
v_call: TRBV28
j_call: TRBJ1-2
d_call: NA

cdr3_nt: TGTGCCAGCAGCCAAGCGGCGGGAGCCTACAATGAGCAGTTCTTC
cdr3_aa: CASSQAAGAYNEQFF
clone_size: NA
v_call: TRBV3-1/TRBV3-2
j_call: TRBJ2-1
d_call: TRBD2

cdr3_nt: TGCGCCAGCAGCTTCCGGGACAGGGAGGATGGCTACACCTTC
cdr3_aa: CASSFRDREDGYTF
clone_size: NA
v_call: TRBV5-1
j_call: TRBJ1-2
d_call: TRBD1

cdr3_nt: TGTGCCAGCACCCGGACAGGGGAAGCTTTCTTT
cdr3_aa: CASTRTGEAFF
clone_size: once
v_call: TRBV3-1/TRBV3-2
j_call: TRBJ1-1
d_call: TRBD1

cdr3_nt: TGTGCCAGCAGTGAGACAGGGTACTCCTACGAGCAGTACTTC
cdr3_aa: CASSETGYSYEQYF
clone_size: many
v_call: TRBV6-1
j_call: TRBJ2-7
d_call: TRBD1

cdr3_nt: TGTGCCAGTAGTTCCCCCCCCGGACTAGCGGGGGCTACCTACGAGCAGTACTTC
cdr3_aa: CASSSPPGLAGATYEQYF
clone_size: once
v_call: TRBV19
j_call: TRBJ2-7
d_call: TRBD2